This TCR beta chain was profiled in a study of regulatory dendritic cells for organ transplantation. Trimming removed 3 bases from V and 3 bases from J, with 11 bases in between. The V gene's germline CDR1 is SGHAT and CDR2 FQNNGV. The CDR3 is 14 amino acids. A remark on this clone: Its antigen is unknown. The sample holds other DNA sequences that translate to the same CDR3.

Overall study results and limits: The most alloreactive TCR clonotypes were found in resting memory CD8+ cells. Regulatory dendritic cells appeared to expand memory CD8+ clones less than mature ones. The authors noted considerable between-person heterogeneity in alloreactive memory CD8+ cells.

Memory T cells were CD45RO+, naive were CD45RA+, sorted by FACS. Sequencing used immunoSEQ multiplex PCR; TCRdb keeps in-frame clones, though not all of them. The data contain 5,500 to 6,500 clones, 60% to 65% of them singletons. The sequence derives from a human donor in good health. This sequence joins TRBV11-2 and TRBJ1-1; D call uncertain. The specimen was memory CD8+ T cells from blood. Subset indicated: CD45RO+ memory T cells. CDR3 coding DNA: TGTGCCAGCAGCTTGGGCGGGCGGGACACTGAAGCTTTCTTT. Protein: CASSLGGRDTEAFF.